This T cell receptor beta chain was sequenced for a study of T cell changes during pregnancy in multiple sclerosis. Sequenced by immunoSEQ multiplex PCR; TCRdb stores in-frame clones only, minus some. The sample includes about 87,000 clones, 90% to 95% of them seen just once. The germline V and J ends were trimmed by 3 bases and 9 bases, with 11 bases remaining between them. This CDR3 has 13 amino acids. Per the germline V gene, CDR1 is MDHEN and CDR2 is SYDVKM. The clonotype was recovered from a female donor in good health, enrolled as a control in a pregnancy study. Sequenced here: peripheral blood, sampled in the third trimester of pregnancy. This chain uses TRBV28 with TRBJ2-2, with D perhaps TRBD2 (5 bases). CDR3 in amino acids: CASSFPGNRELFF. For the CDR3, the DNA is TGTGCCAGCAGTTTCCCCGGGAACCGGGAGCTGTTTTTT.